The present T cell receptor (beta chain) was sequenced within a study of T cells in Graves' hyperthyroidism and ophthalmopathy. Findings and limits, study-wide: With a median lead of roughly 6.2 months before onset, the model predicted ophthalmopathy. Blood also contained most expanded thyroid clonotypes above 0.001.

Regions amplified from RNA transcripts were the TCR beta CDR3 regions. The HTBI set primed first-round TCR CDR3 RT-PCR. TCRdb reanalysed the multiplex PCR reads using MiXCR and keeps one entry per CDR3 protein. This repertoire shows approximately 690,000 distinct CDR3 sequences, less than 25% found once; its top ten account for more than 30%. Orbital computed tomography, thyroid ultrasound, serum thyroxine and TRAb, and clinical symptoms together informed the diagnoses. The authors took PBMCs from roughly 10 ml fresh peripheral blood. The sample holds a few counts of this clonotype. Its cognate antigen is unknown. Sequenced: blood. The receptor's source is a man aged 30 to 39 with Graves' ophthalmopathy.

The CDR3 spells CASSLVGYGYEQYF. DNA for the CDR3: TGTGCCAGTAGTCTAGTCGGCTACGGCTACGAGCAGTACTTC. The genes are TRBV19 and TRBJ2-7; D gene uncertain. The V gene lost 5 bases and the J gene lost 3 bases, with 14 bases spanning the gap. Germline V gene data show CDR1 as LNHDA and CDR2 as SQIVND (reference sequence). The CDR3 runs to 14 residues.